This TCR beta chain was retrieved from a study of post-analysis software for immune sequencing data (dated by TCRdb to between 2014 and 2017). Looking at the study overall: Relapsing-remitting, secondary progressive and progressive-relapsing multiple sclerosis were recorded as disease courses, and subtype annotation was lacking for some patients. The patient repertoires were compared against 11 previously published healthy control repertoires obtained from donors aged about 6 to 28 years. A subset of samples was prepared in parallel using single-end sample barcoding, then pooled and co-amplified after Illumina adapter ligation. Overall study outcomes, separate from this receptor: The multiple sclerosis patient group was slightly younger than the control group. Multiple sclerosis patients had significantly lower normalized Chao1 diversity than controls, a result that suggests substantial peripheral T-cell clonal expansion. Significantly higher frequencies in patients than in controls were found for five or six TRBV segments, including TRBV5-6, TRBV5-1 and TRBV20-1. Direct clustering with F measure revealed strong co-clustering of samples prepared in the same batch, which led to a batch-effect correction.

To demonstrate the VDJtools post-analysis software, the study profiled TCR beta repertoires from the peripheral blood of 10 to 15 young patients with multiple sclerosis. The multiple sclerosis patients were children and adolescents ranging in age from 6 to 15 years. The library came from PCR. Reads for this sample came from an Illumina HiSeq 2500. To reduce PCR and sequencing biases, unique molecular identifiers were built into the TCR beta cDNA libraries. Per 1 to 10 million input T cells, some 500,000 cDNA molecules were obtained, such that each molecule approximated one T cell. The same protocol used for the earlier healthy control dataset was applied to prepare and sequence the patient libraries. Samples belonging to the same batch were prepared together, multiplexed and sequenced on a shared HiSeq lane. From the authors' description of their analysis: Raw barcoded reads were processed with MIGEC, and single-read molecular identifier groups were discarded before consensus assembly and CDR3 extraction. VDJtools was used for post-analysis of the clonotype tables, and diversity was normalized by down-sampling every dataset to the size of the smallest sample. Repertoire overlap clustering matched CDR3 amino acid but not nucleotide sequences to correct batch-related cross-sample contamination. TCRdb handled the public reads itself, with Q25 trimming in fastp and clone calling in MiXCR, and kept productive beta chains. Entries that share a CDR3 protein sequence are merged under the most common genes and DNA. The V and J calls and clone size are TCRdb's, not the authors'. For this sample there are about 820,000 distinct CDR3 sequences; approximately 57% appear just once. Jointly, the top ten make up 4% to 5.5% of the sample.

Trimming leaves V shorter by 0 bases and J shorter by 0 bases, with the junction holding 7 bases beyond the gene matches. From the cysteine through the phenylalanine, the CDR3 covers 17 amino acids. Just CDR3 DNA is preserved here, 51 bases in frame from base 1. Taken from the germline V gene, the CDR1 and CDR2 loops are SGHRS and YFSETQ. About this clonotype itself: Its antigen is not yet known. Per-nucleotide qualities are absent, and no much larger clonotype sits a single base away.

The receptor was isolated from a girl aged 10-17 years with multiple sclerosis. Sequenced sample: blood. Recombination linked TRBV5-1 to TRBJ2-3, with 7 bases in between that match TRBD2. The DNA sequence is as follows: TGCGCCAGCAGCTTGGGGCGAGGCGGGGGTAGCACAGATACGCAGTATTTT. Its translation is CASSLGRGGGSTDTQYF.